The rows below give T cell receptor beta chains drawn from one sample of a study of identical twins. TCRdb re-called the 5' RACE reads with MiXCR, one entry per CDR3 protein. The sample records 400,000 to 550,000 distinct CDR3 sequences, 14% being singletons. These same records also appear under a second study, on yellow fever vaccine responses in identical twins.

Sequences were obtained from CD4+ T cells sorted from blood. The receptors were gathered from a woman younger than 30 in good health. Each CDR3 is given with its conserved first and last residue. D genes are given only for firm matches. Clone size appears in some rows only: once, few, many, or a class for an expanded clone.

clone_size d_call j_call v_call cdr3_nt cdr3_aa
- - TRBJ2-2 TRBV9 TGTGCCAGCAGCGTAGGGCTAGTGAACACCGGGGAGCTGTTTTTT CASSVGLVNTGELFF
few - TRBJ2-7 TRBV10-3 TGTGCCATCAGTGAGAGAGCAGACACGGGGGAGCAGTACTTC CAISERADTGEQYF
- - TRBJ2-1 TRBV9 TGTGCCAGCAGCGTAGCGGAGGGAAGCTCCTACAATGAGCAGTTCTTC CASSVAEGSSYNEQFF
many TRBD2 TRBJ2-7 TRBV27 TGTGCCAGCAGTTCGGGACTAGCGGGTAACGAGCAGTACTTC CASSSGLAGNEQYF
- TRBD2 TRBJ2-3 TRBV25-1 TGTGCCAGCAGTGCGGGAGGGCCCCCCTCAGATACGCAGTATTTT CASSAGGPPSDTQYF
few - TRBJ2-7 TRBV6-2/TRBV6-3 TGTGCCAGCAGTTACAGCCCCGGCCAAGGACAGTCCTACGAGCAGTACTTC CASSYSPGQGQSYEQYF
- - TRBJ2-3 TRBV7-2 TGTGCCAGCAGCTTCTCCGTGCTCGCCTCGGCCACAGATACGCAGTATTTT CASSFSVLASATDTQYF
- - TRBJ2-3 TRBV12-3/TRBV12-4 TGTGCCAGCAGGGAAATCTCACTAACAGATACGCAGTATTTT CASREISLTDTQYF
few TRBD1 TRBJ1-1 TRBV3-1 TGTGCCAGCAGCCAAGTAACAGGGGTAGGAGCTTTCTTT CASSQVTGVGAFF
- - TRBJ1-3 TRBV29-1 TGCAGCGTTTCACCAGGGAGACGGAACACCATATATTTT CSVSPGRRNTIYF
- TRBD2 TRBJ2-1 TRBV3-1 TGTGCCAGCAGCCATACAGGGCTAGCGGGCGGGAGCTCCTACAATGAGCAGTTCTTC CASSHTGLAGGSSYNEQFF
few TRBD1 TRBJ2-1 TRBV5-1 TGCGCCAGCAGCGGAACAGGGGTAGGGAATCACAATGAGCAGTTCTTC CASSGTGVGNHNEQFF
many - TRBJ2-7 TRBV7-2 TGTGCCAGCAGCCCACAGACAGGCTCCGAGCAGTACTTC CASSPQTGSEQYF
- - TRBJ2-5 TRBV20-1 TGCAGTGCTAGTCATAGTCAAGAGACCCAGTACTTC CSASHSQETQYF
- - TRBJ2-5 TRBV24-1 TGTGCCACCAGTGACGGGATTGGGACTCGGGGTGAGACCCAGTACTTC CATSDGIGTRGETQYF
few - TRBJ1-5 TRBV6-2/TRBV6-3 TGTGCCAGCAGCCTTGACACCCTTCAGCCCCAGCATTTT CASSLDTLQPQHF
few - TRBJ2-1 TRBV27 TGTGCCAGCAGTTTGGGTTCAAATAGCCAGTTCTTC CASSLGSNSQFF
- TRBD1 TRBJ2-1 TRBV4-3 TGCGCCAGCAGCCAATCGGGACAGGGTGGTGAGCAGTTCTTC CASSQSGQGGEQFF
few TRBD1 TRBJ2-1 TRBV7-9 TGTGCCAGTCCACCCGGACAGGGGGTCAATGAGCAGTTCTTC CASPPGQGVNEQFF
few TRBD1 TRBJ2-7 TRBV12-3/TRBV12-4 TGTGCCAGCAGTGACTGGGACAGGGGGAAAAGCGAGCAGTACTTC CASSDWDRGKSEQYF
- TRBD2 TRBJ2-1 TRBV20-1 TGCAGTGCTCTCCCCCCTAGCGGGGGTTACAATGAGCAGTTCTTC CSALPPSGGYNEQFF
few - TRBJ2-2 TRBV12-3/TRBV12-4 TGTGCCAGCAGTTTATGGGAAAGCGGGGAGCTGTTTTTT CASSLWESGELFF
once - TRBJ2-7 TRBV5-6 TGTGCCAGCAGCTCTTGGGGAGTAGGAGCCCAGCAGTACTTC CASSSWGVGAQQYF
- TRBD2 TRBJ2-3 TRBV19 TGTGCCAGTAGCAATGGCGCTAGCGGACCCATGCCGCAGTATTTT CASSNGASGPMPQYF
- - TRBJ2-6 TRBV29-1 TGCAGCGTTGTGGTCAGGCAACCCTCTGGGGCCAACGTCCTGACTTTC CSVVVRQPSGANVLTF
many - TRBJ1-1 TRBV6-1 TGTGCCAGCAGGGACCGGGCCCACCGAAGGGGGAAGGGTGAAGCTTTCTTT CASRDRAHRRGKGEAFF
- TRBD2 TRBJ2-5 TRBV9 TGTGCCAGCAGCGTTGGACTAGCGGGGGCGGCGTACCAAGAGACCCAGTACTTC CASSVGLAGAAYQETQYF
few TRBD1 TRBJ2-3 TRBV11-2 TGTGCCAGCAGCTCCGGACAGGCGCGCCACACAGATACGCAGTATTTT CASSSGQARHTDTQYF
once - TRBJ2-7 TRBV7-9 TGTGCCAGCAGCTCCGCCGGGATCTCCTACGAGCAGTACTTC CASSSAGISYEQYF
- TRBD1 TRBJ2-2 TRBV15 TGTGCCACCAGCAGGCAGGGGGCCAGCACCGGGGAGCTGTTTTTT CATSRQGASTGELFF
few - TRBJ2-3 TRBV11-2 TGTGCCAGCAGCTTCAGGGGCACACGTCGAGTATCAGATACGCAGTATTTT CASSFRGTRRVSDTQYF
few - TRBJ2-1 TRBV7-2 TGTGCCAGTTCAGGGCTCGGCCGAGACGGTGAGCAGTTCTTC CASSGLGRDGEQFF
- TRBD2 TRBJ2-5 TRBV29-1 TGCAGCGTTATTGGACTAGGGGAGACCCAGTACTTC CSVIGLGETQYF
- - TRBJ1-2 TRBV10-3 TGTGCCATCCGGGAAATCGACTATGGCTACACCTTC CAIREIDYGYTF
- TRBD1 TRBJ2-2 TRBV5-1 TGCGCCAGCAGCTCGGACAGGGAATATTCCGGGGAGCTGTTTTTT CASSSDREYSGELFF
- - TRBJ1-2 TRBV9 TGTGCCAGCAGCGTAGTAACGGATTCTTCCTCTGGCTACACCTTC CASSVVTDSSSGYTF
- - TRBJ2-5 TRBV9 TGTGCCAGCAGCACCCAAGCGGGCCTTTACCAAGAGACCCAGTACTTC CASSTQAGLYQETQYF
- TRBD1 TRBJ2-7 TRBV12-3/TRBV12-4 TGTGCCAGCAGCGTAACAGGGGGCCGGGAGCAGTACTTC CASSVTGGREQYF
- - TRBJ1-5 TRBV29-1 TGCAGCGTTGGACGGAACAATCAGCCCCAGCATTTT CSVGRNNQPQHF
- TRBD2 TRBJ2-1 TRBV20-1 TGCAGTGCCACTAGCGGAAGAAATAATGAGCAGTTCTTC CSATSGRNNEQFF
- TRBD1 TRBJ2-5 TRBV19 TGTGCCAGCGGGACAGGGGGCGCGGAGACCCAGTACTTC CASGTGGAETQYF
- TRBD1 TRBJ1-6 TRBV3-1 TGTGCCAGCAGCGGATGGGGACAGGGGGATAATTCACCCCTCCACTTT CASSGWGQGDNSPLHF